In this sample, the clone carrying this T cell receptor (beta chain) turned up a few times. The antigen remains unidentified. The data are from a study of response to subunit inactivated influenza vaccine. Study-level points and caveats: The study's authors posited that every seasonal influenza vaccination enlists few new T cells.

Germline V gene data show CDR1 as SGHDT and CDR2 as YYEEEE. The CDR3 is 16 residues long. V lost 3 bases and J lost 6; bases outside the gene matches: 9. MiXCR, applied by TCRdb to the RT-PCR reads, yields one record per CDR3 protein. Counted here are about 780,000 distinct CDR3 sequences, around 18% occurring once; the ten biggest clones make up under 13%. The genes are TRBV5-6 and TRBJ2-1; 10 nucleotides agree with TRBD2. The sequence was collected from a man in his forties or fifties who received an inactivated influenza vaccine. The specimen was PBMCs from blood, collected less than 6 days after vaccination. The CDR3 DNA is TGTGCCAGCAGCTCGAAAGCAGCGGGGGGGCTCAATGAGCAGTTCTTC. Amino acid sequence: CASSSKAAGGLNEQFF.